This entry is about one T cell receptor (beta chain). Treatment: preoperative locoregional IRX-2 cytokine immunotherapy. This specimen comes from a study of preoperative IRX-2 immunotherapy in early breast cancer. Assay: immunoSEQ multiplex PCR; the TCRdb copy retains only in-frame clones and omits some. The table shows around 34,000 clones, with over 90% occurring only once. This sequence originates from a human donor with breast cancer. The biological material was taken from a patient treated with IRX-2 immunotherapy.

Written as DNA, the CDR3 is TGTGCCAGCAGGCAGGGGACGGAGAAAAACATTCAGTACTTC. It encodes CASRQGTEKNIQYF. V gene TRBV6-6 combines with J gene TRBJ2-4, with D tentatively TRBD1 (6 bases). Germline V CDR1 and CDR2: MNHNY, SVGAGI (reference sequence). V was shortened by 6 bases and J by 4 bases, with 13 bases between the two germline ends. This CDR3 comprises 14 residues.